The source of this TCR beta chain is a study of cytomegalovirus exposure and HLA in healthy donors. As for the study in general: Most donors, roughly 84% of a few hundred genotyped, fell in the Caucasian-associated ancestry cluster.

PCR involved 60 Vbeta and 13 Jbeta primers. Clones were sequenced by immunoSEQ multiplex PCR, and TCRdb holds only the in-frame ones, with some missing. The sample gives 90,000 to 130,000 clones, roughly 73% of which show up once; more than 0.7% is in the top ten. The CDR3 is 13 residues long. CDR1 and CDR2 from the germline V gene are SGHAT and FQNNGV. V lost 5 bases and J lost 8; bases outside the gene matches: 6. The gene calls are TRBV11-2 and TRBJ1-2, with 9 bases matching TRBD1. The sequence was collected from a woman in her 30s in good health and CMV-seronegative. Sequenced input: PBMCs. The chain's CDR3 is CASSGGTGKGYTF. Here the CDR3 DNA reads TGTGCCAGCAGCGGGGGGACAGGGAAAGGCTACACCTTC.